Following are 18 T cell receptor beta chains from one sample sequenced in a study of Graves' ophthalmopathy and Graves' hyperthyroidism. RNA transcripts were the template, and TCR beta CDR3 regions were amplified from them. HTBI primers served in a first-round RT-PCR, which a second-round multiplex PCR followed. TCRdb recomputed calls from the multiplex PCR reads with MiXCR, one row per CDR3 protein. The table lists about 400,000 distinct CDR3 sequences, over 15% of them singletons. The specimen sequenced was peripheral blood. All receptors derive from a woman younger than 35 with stable Graves' hyperthyroidism.

This clonotype was seen ten or more times. The junction and the germline gene differ at one end; a read error may be behind it. V and J are TRBV29-1 and TRBJ2-2, with D possibly TRBD2 on 6 matching bases. There are 12 residues in the CDR3. The V gene's germline CDR1 is SQVTM and CDR2 ANQGSEA. Here the CDR3 DNA reads TGCAAAAGGGCAGCAAAAGGCGGGGAGCTGTTTTTC. It encodes CKRAAKGGELFF.

Of note for this clonotype: One end of the junction fails to match germline, which may point to a read error. The chain combines TRBV28 with TRBJ2-5; the D is unclear. This CDR3 region has 16 residues. Germline V gene lookup returns CDR1 MDHEN and CDR2 SYDVKM. The CDR3: CASSFSSAPAKATRYF. CDR3 coding DNA: TGTGCCAGCAGTTTTTCGTCCGCCCCAGCGAAGGCGACCCGGTACTTC.

This clonotype was picked up many times. V and J are TRBV12-3 or TRBV12-4 and TRBJ2-7; 8 bases fit TRBD1. V lost 7 bases to trimming and J lost 5 bases; unmatched junction nucleotides: 13. The CDR3 covers 15 residues. This CDR3 is CASTYTGTGTHEQYF. The DNA of the CDR3 is TGTGCCAGCACCTACACCGGGACAGGTACCCACGAGCAGTACTTC.

This clonotype has a handful of counts. The chain carries TRBV14 and TRBJ1-2; D is ambiguous. CDR1 SGHDN and CDR2 FVKESK come from the germline V gene. Between the trimmed V and J ends, which lost 4 bases and 6 bases, there was a span of 24 bases. The CDR3 is 17 amino acids. The DNA of the CDR3 is TGTGCCAGCAGCCTGAGCGGCAACCCCCCTTCGGGGAATGGCTACACCTTC. Protein product: CASSLSGNPPSGNGYTF. The full variable domain, its missing parts supplied by reference TRBV14 and TRBJ1-2, is EAGVTQFPSHSVIEKGQTVTLRCDPISGHDNLYWYRRVMGKEIKFLLHFVKESKQDESGMPNNRFLAERTGGTYSTLKVQPAELEDSGVYFCASSLSGNPPSGNGYTFGSGTRLTVV.

Ten or more counts support this clonotype. V and J are TRBV6-1 and TRBJ1-2; TRBD1 might be the D (5 bases). Trimming cost V 2 bases and J 2 bases, with 9 bases left between them. The CDR3 contains 14 residues. Germline assignment: CDR1 MNHNS and CDR2 SASEGT. The CDR3 region is CASSEWGRNYGYTF. DNA for the CDR3: TGTGCCAGCAGTGAATGGGGACGGAACTATGGCTACACCTTC.

The genes are TRBV12-3 or TRBV12-4 and TRBJ2-7; TRBD2 is a possible D gene (6 bases). Trimming took 4 bases from V and 2 from J, leaving 12 bases between them. CDR3 length: 14 amino acids. As DNA, the CDR3 is TGTGCCAGCAGTTCGCTAGCGCGTACCTACGAGCAGTACTTC. Its protein is CASSSLARTYEQYF.

This clonotype showed up many times. The DNA for the CDR3 is TGTGCCAGCAGTCCAGGGGGCAGCGGCGGCTACACCTTC. Protein: CASSPGGSGGYTF. The V gene is TRBV28, the J gene TRBJ1-2, with 8 bases lining up with TRBD1. The V and J ends lost 5 bases and 8 bases, in that order; junction bases with no gene match: 7. This CDR3 has 13 residues. The V gene's germline CDR1 is MDHEN and CDR2 SYDVKM.

This clonotype has at least ten counts. The V gene is TRBV6-5, the J gene TRBJ2-7; D unresolved. Trimming shortened V by 1 base and J by 0 bases, and 7 bases separated the two germline ends. The CDR3 loop spans 14 amino acids. In germline, CDR1 is MNHEY, CDR2 SVGAGI. CDR3 bases: TGTGCCAGCAGTTACTTTAGACACTCCTACGAGCAGTACTTC. It codes for CASSYFRHSYEQYF.

This clonotype was seen many times. The rearrangement joins TRBV15 to TRBJ2-6; D perhaps matches TRBD2 (6 bases). Germline V gene data show CDR1 as LNHNV and CDR2 as YYDKDF (reference sequence). The CDR3 consists of 18 residues. V was pared by 4 bases and J by 0 bases, with 16 bases between. CDR3 in amino acids: CATSIIREALSGANVLTF. The DNA of the CDR3 is TGTGCCACCAGCATCATCAGGGAGGCCCTCTCTGGGGCCAACGTCCTGACTTTC.

This clonotype was recorded at least ten times. J is TRBJ1-5 and V is TRBV12-3 or TRBV12-4; D ambiguous. V dropped 2 bases and J dropped 8 bases, with 7 bases sitting between them. The CDR3 runs to 12 residues. The CDR3: CASSLIEEPQHF. Here the CDR3 DNA reads TGTGCCAGCAGTTTAATAGAGGAGCCCCAGCATTTT.

In its sample, this clonotype was seen many times. V gene TRBV2 combines with J gene TRBJ1-5; 8 bases fit TRBD1. The V and J ends lost 5 bases and 5 bases, in that order; junction bases with no gene match: 5. The CDR3 is 14 residues long. Germline loops: CDR1 SNHLY, CDR2 FYNNEI. The CDR3 sequence is CASSSDRDDQPQHF. The CDR3 DNA is TGTGCCAGCAGTTCGGACAGGGACGATCAGCCCCAGCATTTT.

This clonotype was picked up many times. J is TRBJ1-1 and V is TRBV7-2; 8 bases agree with TRBD1. The CDR3 runs to 16 residues. Germline loops: CDR1 SGHTA, CDR2 FQGNSA. V shed 0 bases and J 4 bases; nucleotides not matched to a gene: 7. The CDR3, as DNA: TGTGCCAGCAGCTTAGCGAGCAGGGGGCATAGCACTGAAGCTTTCTTT. Amino acids: CASSLASRGHSTEAFF.

This clonotype showed up many times. The rearrangement uses TRBV12-3 or TRBV12-4 and TRBJ1-2; 8 bases map to TRBD1. The J segment lost 5 bases and the V segment lost 5 bases, leaving 10 bases of the junction unmatched. The CDR3 is made up of 15 amino acids. DNA of the CDR3: TGTGCCAGCAGTCCAACGACAGGGGAGAGGTATGGCTACACCTTC. Translation: CASSPTTGERYGYTF.

This rearrangement joins TRBV12-3 or TRBV12-4 to TRBJ1-1; 10 bases align to TRBD1. This CDR3 has 16 amino acids. The V and J ends lost 6 bases and 3 bases, in that order; junction bases with no gene match: 10. The CDR3 sequence: CASSHRDRGRYTEAFF. CDR3 sequence (DNA): TGTGCCAGCAGCCACCGGGACAGGGGTCGGTACACTGAAGCTTTCTTT.

Ten or more counts support this clonotype. The gene calls are TRBV4-1 and TRBJ1-1, with a possible D match to TRBD1 (6 bases). This CDR3 has 15 residues. V dropped 4 bases and J dropped 1 base, with 13 bases sitting between them. The germline V gene encodes CDR1 MGHRA and CDR2 YSYEKL. The CDR3 here is CASSLYGTTNTEAFF. The CDR3 bases are TGCGCCAGCAGCCTTTACGGGACAACGAACACTGAAGCTTTCTTT.

As for this clonotype: Possible read error: a much larger clone is one base away. This chain links TRBV3-1 with TRBJ2-7; the D is unclear. The CDR3 sequence is 13 residues long. Germline V gene lookup returns CDR1 LGHDT and CDR2 YNNKEL (reference sequence). The CDR3 is CVSSPPGNSEQYF. The CDR3 region has the DNA TGTGTCAGCAGCCCCCCAGGAAATTCCGAGCAGTACTTC.

This clonotype was counted many times. The J gene is TRBJ2-7, the V gene TRBV20-1; 7 bases agree with TRBD1. The CDR3 covers 17 residues. J gave up 4 bases and V 0 bases, and 15 bases lay outside the gene matches. Germline lookup yields CDR1 DFQATT and CDR2 SNEGSKA (reference sequence). In DNA, the CDR3 is TGCAGTGCTAGAGACCTACCTTGGGACAGAGTAGGGTACGAGCAGTACTTC. It specifies CSARDLPWDRVGYEQYF.

The J gene is TRBJ2-3, the V gene TRBV3-1, with unresolved D. Trimming shortened V by 6 bases and J by 6 bases, and 13 bases separated the two germline ends. Germline assignment: CDR1 LGHDT and CDR2 YNNKEL (reference sequence). The CDR3 is 13 residues long. The CDR3 bases are TGTGCCAGCAGTAACGGCCGACCTGATACGCAGTATTTT. This sequence encodes CASSNGRPDTQYF.